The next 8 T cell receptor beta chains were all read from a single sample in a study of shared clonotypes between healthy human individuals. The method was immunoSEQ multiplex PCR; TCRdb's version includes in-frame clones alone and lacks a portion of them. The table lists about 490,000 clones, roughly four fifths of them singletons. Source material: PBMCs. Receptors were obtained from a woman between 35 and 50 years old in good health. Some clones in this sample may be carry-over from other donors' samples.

The CDR3 is CASSSGTANYGYTF. As DNA, the CDR3 is TGTGCCAGCAGCTCCGGGACAGCTAACTATGGCTACACCTTC. The gene calls are TRBV6-5 and TRBJ1-2, with 7 bases that match TRBD1. The germline V gene has CDR1 MNHEY and CDR2 SVGAGI. This CDR3 region has 14 residues. J gave up 0 bases and V 6 bases, and 4 bases lay outside the gene matches.

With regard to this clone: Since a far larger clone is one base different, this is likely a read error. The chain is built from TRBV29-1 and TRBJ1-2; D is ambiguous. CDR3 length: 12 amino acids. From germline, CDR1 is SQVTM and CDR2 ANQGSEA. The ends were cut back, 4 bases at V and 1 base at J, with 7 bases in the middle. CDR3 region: CSVGDHNYGYTF. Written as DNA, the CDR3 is TGCAGCGTTGGAGACCATAACTATGGCTACACCTTC.

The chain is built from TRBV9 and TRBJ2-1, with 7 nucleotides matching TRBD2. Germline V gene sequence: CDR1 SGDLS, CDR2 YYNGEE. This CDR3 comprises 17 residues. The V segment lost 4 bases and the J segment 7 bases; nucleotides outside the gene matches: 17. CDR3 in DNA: TGTGCCAGCAGCTCGAGGACTAGTCTATTGGTATCGAATGAGCAGTTCTTC. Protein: CASSSRTSLLVSNEQFF.

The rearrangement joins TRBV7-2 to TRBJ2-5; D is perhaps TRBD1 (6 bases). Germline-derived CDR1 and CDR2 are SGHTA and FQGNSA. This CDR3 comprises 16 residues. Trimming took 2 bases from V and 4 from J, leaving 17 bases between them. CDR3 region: CASSLNGRGLGETQYF. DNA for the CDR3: TGTGCCAGCAGCTTAAACGGCAGGGGATTAGGAGAGACCCAGTACTTC.

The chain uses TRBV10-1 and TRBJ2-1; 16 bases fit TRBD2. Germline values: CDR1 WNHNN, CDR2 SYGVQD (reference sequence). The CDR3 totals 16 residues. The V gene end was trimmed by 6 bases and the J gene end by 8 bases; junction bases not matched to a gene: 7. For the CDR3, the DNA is TGCGCCAGCAGCGTTGGGACTAGCGGGAGGGTCTATGAGCAGTTCTTC. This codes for CASSVGTSGRVYEQFF.

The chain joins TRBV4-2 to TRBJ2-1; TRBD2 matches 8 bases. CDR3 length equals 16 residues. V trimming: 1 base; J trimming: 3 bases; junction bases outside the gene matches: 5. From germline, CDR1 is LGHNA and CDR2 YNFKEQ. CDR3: CASSQGSGGDYNEQFF. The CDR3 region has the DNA TGTGCCAGCAGCCAAGGATCGGGGGGGGACTACAATGAGCAGTTCTTC.

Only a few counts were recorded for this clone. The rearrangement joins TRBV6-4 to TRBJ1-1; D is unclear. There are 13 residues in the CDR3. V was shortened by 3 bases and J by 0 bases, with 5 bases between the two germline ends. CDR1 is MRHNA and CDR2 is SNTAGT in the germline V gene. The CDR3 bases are TGTGCCAGCAGTGAAGTGATGAACACTGAAGCTTTCTTT. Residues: CASSEVMNTEAFF.

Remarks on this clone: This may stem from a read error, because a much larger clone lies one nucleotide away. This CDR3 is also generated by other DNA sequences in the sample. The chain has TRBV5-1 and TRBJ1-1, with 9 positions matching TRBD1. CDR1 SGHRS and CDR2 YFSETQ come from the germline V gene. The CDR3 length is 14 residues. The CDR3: CASSTGQGMTEAFF. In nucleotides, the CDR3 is TGCGCCAGCAGCACGGGACAGGGAATGACTGAAGCTTTCTTC.